This entry lists 13 T cell receptor beta chains sequenced from one sample in a study of T cells in Graves' hyperthyroidism and ophthalmopathy. TCR beta CDR3 region amplification was performed from RNA transcripts. The HTBI primer set was used in a first-round RT-PCR of the TCR CDR3. Each CDR3 protein is one row after TCRdb ran MiXCR on the multiplex PCR reads. Altogether some 500,000 distinct CDR3 sequences are present, around 16% being singletons, with the ten largest covering 25% to 35%. Specimen: blood. The receptors were gathered from a woman aged 30 to 39 with Graves' ophthalmopathy.

The chain uses TRBV6-1 and TRBJ2-7, with 11 bases identical to TRBD2. From germline, CDR1 is MNHNS and CDR2 SASEGT. The J segment lost 7 bases and the V segment lost 7 bases, leaving 12 bases of the junction unmatched. The CDR3 loop spans 15 amino acids. The CDR3 loop is CASNEQTSGIWEQYF. The CDR3 bases are TGTGCCAGCAACGAACAGACTAGCGGGATTTGGGAGCAGTACTTC.

In this sample, this clonotype turned up a few times. The chain combines TRBV4-1 with TRBJ2-1; the match to TRBD2 covers 8 bases. The ends lost 4 bases at V and 9 bases at J; junction bases unmatched: 20. Per the germline V gene, CDR1 is MGHRA and CDR2 is YSYEKL. The CDR3 sequence is 18 residues long. CDR3 residues: CASSPYPGAGDGFGEQFF. The CDR3 DNA is TGCGCCAGCAGCCCCTACCCAGGAGCGGGAGACGGGTTTGGTGAGCAGTTCTTC.

The CDR3 coding sequence is TGTGCCATCAGTGAGTCGCCAGGGCAGAGAGCTAACTATGGCTACACCTTC. Amino acid sequence: CAISESPGQRANYGYTF. J is TRBJ1-2 and V is TRBV10-3, with TRBD1 as a possible D gene (5 bases). The germline V and J ends were trimmed by 0 bases and 0 bases, with 14 bases remaining between them. The CDR3 spans 17 residues. Germline V gene data show CDR1 as ENHRY and CDR2 as SYGVKD.

This clonotype was observed a handful of times. V gene TRBV19 combines with J gene TRBJ2-1; D possibly uses TRBD1 or TRBD2 (6 bases each). Per germline, CDR1 LNHDA and CDR2 SQIVND (reference sequence). V lost 4 bases and J lost 3, with 13 bases in between. The CDR3 totals 15 residues. The chain's CDR3 is CASSRLGGGYNEQFF. The CDR3 region has the DNA TGTGCCAGTAGTAGGCTAGGAGGGGGCTACAATGAGCAGTTCTTC.

The rearrangement joins TRBV7-9 to TRBJ1-5; TRBD1 agrees at 7 bases. Germline CDR1 is SEHNR and CDR2 is FQNEAQ (reference sequence). Trimming at V came to 4 bases and at J to 6 bases, leaving 6 bases not matched to a gene. The CDR3 runs 14 residues. The CDR3 spells CASSSAGGGQPQHF. In nucleotides, the CDR3 is TGTGCCAGCAGCTCCGCAGGGGGGGGTCAGCCCCAGCATTTT.

The table lists this clonotype with many counts. For the CDR3, the DNA is TGTGCCAGCAGTGATTCCACGGGCCCCGCACAAGAGACCCAGTACTTC. Its protein is CASSDSTGPAQETQYF. The genes are TRBV6-1 and TRBJ2-5, with D hard to call. The V gene lost 3 bases and the J gene lost 2 bases, with 16 bases spanning the gap. The CDR3 extends over 16 amino acids. In germline, CDR1 is MNHNS, CDR2 SASEGT.

There are many counts of this clonotype. This rearrangement joins TRBV11-2 to TRBJ1-1; D is unresolved. CDR1 and CDR2 from the germline V gene are SGHAT and FQNNGV. The CDR3 totals 12 residues. Trimming shortened V by 6 bases and J by 4 bases, and 9 bases separated the two germline ends. CDR3 DNA: TGTGCCAGCAGGTACGAGGGCACTGAAGCTTTCTTT. Translation: CASRYEGTEAFF.

In its sample, this clonotype was seen many times. The chain links TRBV6-1 to TRBJ2-3, with TRBD2 as a possible D gene (6 bases). The CDR3 sequence is 13 residues long. Per the germline V gene, CDR1 is MNHNS and CDR2 is SASEGT. Trimming stripped 8 bases from V and 2 bases from J, with 11 bases between. CDR3 sequence: CASEWRDTDTQYF. DNA of the CDR3: TGTGCCAGCGAATGGCGGGACACAGATACGCAGTATTTT.

The chain employs TRBV7-9 and TRBJ2-2; D not certain. The CDR3 spans 15 residues. The ends were cut back, 9 bases at V and 5 bases at J, with 19 bases in the middle. Germline V gene lookup returns CDR1 SEHNR and CDR2 FQNEAQ (reference sequence). In nucleotides, the CDR3 is TGTGCCAGGATAATATGGGGAAAGAGGACCGGGGAGCTGTTTTTT. It is translated as CARIIWGKRTGELFF.

The rearrangement links TRBV29-1 to TRBJ2-7; tentatively, D is TRBD2 (6 bases). Germline V gene lookup returns CDR1 SQVTM and CDR2 ANQGSEA. This CDR3 has 12 residues. V dropped 6 bases and J dropped 0 bases, with 9 bases sitting between them. CDR3: CSVRDFSYEQYF. As DNA, the CDR3 is TGCAGCGTCCGGGACTTCTCCTACGAGCAGTACTTC.

This clonotype has at least ten counts. The chain joins TRBV2 to TRBJ2-1; 8 bases line up with TRBD1. The V and J ends lost 5 bases and 8 bases, in that order; junction bases with no gene match: 8. The CDR3 is 14 residues long. The germline V gene has CDR1 SNHLY and CDR2 FYNNEI. The CDR3 coding sequence is TGTGCCAGCAGTTCCGGCACAGGGGGAGATGAGCAGTTCTTC. As protein: CASSSGTGGDEQFF.

This clonotype was picked up one time. The chain joins TRBV20-1 to TRBJ2-2; 10 positions match TRBD2. CDR3 size: 16 residues. Germline-derived CDR1 and CDR2 are DFQATT and SNEGSKA (reference sequence). V gave up 2 bases and J gave up 5 bases; unmatched junction bases: 8. Written as DNA, the CDR3 is TGCAGTGCTAGACGAGCGGGAGGGCCGAGGACCGGGGAGCTGTTTTTT. Encoded protein: CSARRAGGPRTGELFF.

The chain uses TRBV19 and TRBJ2-7, with D possibly matching TRBD2 (5 bases). Per the germline V gene, CDR1 is LNHDA and CDR2 is SQIVND (reference sequence). Trimming removed 3 bases from V and 3 bases from J, with 15 bases in between. This CDR3 spans 15 amino acids. The CDR3 region has the DNA TGTGCCAGTAGTATGGGATACGGACTCCTCTACGAGCAGTACTTC. This codes for CASSMGYGLLYEQYF.